The sequence of this TCR beta chain was determined in a study of CXCR3-negative and CXCR3-positive naive CD8 T cells. Germline CDR1 DFQATT, CDR2 SNEGSKA (reference sequence). The CDR3 has 15 residues. Carrying UMI labels, the TRB cDNA libraries were prepared through 5' RACE. TCRdb reprocessed the 5' RACE reads and keeps a single row for each CDR3 protein, giving no DNA. This sample's table has approximately 88,000 distinct CDR3 sequences. The sequence was obtained from a human donor in good health. Some clones in this sample may be carry-over from other donors' samples. Material: naive CXCR3- CD8+ T cells from blood. The subset was: CD45RO-CCR7+CD27+CD95- naive CD8+ T cells lacking CXCR3 (TNR3-). The gene calls are TRBV20-1 and TRBJ2-7. The chain's CDR3 is CSASGSEMNPDEQYF.